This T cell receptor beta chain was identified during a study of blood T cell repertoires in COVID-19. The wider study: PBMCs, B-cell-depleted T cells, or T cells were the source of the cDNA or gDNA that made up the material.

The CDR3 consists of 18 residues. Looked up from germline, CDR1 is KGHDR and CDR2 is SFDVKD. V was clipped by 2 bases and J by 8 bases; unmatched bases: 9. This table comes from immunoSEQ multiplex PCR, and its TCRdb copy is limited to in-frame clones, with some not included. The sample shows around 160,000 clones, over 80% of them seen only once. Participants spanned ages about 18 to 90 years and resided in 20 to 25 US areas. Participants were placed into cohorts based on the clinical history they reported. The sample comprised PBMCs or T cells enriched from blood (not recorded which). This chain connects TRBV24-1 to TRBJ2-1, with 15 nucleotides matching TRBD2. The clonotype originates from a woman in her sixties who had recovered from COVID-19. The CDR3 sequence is CATSDWEGLAGGRYEQFF. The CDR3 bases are TGTGCCACCAGTGATTGGGAGGGACTAGCGGGAGGAAGATATGAGCAGTTCTTC.